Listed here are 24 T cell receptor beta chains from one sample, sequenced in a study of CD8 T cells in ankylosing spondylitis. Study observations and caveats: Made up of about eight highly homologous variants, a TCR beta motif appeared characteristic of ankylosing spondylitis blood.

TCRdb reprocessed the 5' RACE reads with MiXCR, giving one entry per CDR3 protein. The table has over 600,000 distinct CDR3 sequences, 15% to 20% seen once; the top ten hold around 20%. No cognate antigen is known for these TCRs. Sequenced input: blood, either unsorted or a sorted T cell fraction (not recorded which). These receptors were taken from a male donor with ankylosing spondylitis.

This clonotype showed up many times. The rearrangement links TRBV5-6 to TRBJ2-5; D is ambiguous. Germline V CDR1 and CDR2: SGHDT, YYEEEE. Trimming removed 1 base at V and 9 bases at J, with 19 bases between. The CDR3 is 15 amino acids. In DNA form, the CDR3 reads TGTGCCAGCAGCTTGCCCCATTCTTTGGGTAGAGCCCAGTACTTC. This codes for CASSLPHSLGRAQYF. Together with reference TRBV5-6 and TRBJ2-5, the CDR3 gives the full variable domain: DAGVTQSPTHLIKTRGQQVTLRCSPKSGHDTVSWYQQALGQGPQFIFQYYEEEERQRGNFPDRFSGHQFPNYSSELNVNALLLGDSALYLCASSLPHSLGRAQYFGPGTRLLVL.

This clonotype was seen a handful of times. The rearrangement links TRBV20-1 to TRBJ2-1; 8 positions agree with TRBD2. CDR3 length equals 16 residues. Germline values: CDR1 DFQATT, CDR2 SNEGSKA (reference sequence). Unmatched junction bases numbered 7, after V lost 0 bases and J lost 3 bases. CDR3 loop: CSARDQAAGVYNEQFF. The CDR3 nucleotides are TGCAGTGCTAGAGATCAGGCAGCGGGGGTCTACAATGAGCAGTTCTTC.

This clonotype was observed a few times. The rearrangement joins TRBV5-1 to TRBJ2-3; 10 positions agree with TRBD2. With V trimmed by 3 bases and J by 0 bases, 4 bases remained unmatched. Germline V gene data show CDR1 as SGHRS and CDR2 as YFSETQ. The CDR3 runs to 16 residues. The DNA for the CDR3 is TGCGCCAGCAGCTGGGGGACTAGCGCTAGCACAGATACGCAGTATTTT. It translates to CASSWGTSASTDTQYF.

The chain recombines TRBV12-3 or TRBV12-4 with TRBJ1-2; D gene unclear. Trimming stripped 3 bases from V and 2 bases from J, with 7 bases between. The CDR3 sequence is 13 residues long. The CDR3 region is CASSLRSNYGYTF. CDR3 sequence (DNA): TGTGCCAGCAGTTTGAGAAGCAACTATGGCTACACCTTC.

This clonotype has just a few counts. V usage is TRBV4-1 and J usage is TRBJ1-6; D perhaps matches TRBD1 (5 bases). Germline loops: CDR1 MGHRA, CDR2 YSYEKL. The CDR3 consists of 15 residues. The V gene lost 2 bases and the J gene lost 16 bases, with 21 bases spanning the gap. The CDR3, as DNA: TGCGCCAGCAGCCAATTCACCGGGACGGATCAGGGACTCCACTTT. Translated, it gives CASSQFTGTDQGLHF.

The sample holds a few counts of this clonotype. The CDR3 DNA is TGCGCCAGCAGCTCGCAACAGGGTATGAACACTGAAGCTTTCTTT. Translation: CASSSQQGMNTEAFF. J is TRBJ1-1 and V is TRBV5-1; a weak D match, TRBD1 (6 bases). Germline-derived CDR1 and CDR2 are SGHRS and YFSETQ. V was trimmed by 3 bases and J by 0 bases, leaving 12 bases between them. This CDR3 has 15 amino acids.

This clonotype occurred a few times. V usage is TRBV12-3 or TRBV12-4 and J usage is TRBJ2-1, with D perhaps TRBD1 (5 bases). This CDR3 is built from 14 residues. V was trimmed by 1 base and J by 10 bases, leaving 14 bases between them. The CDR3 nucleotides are TGTGCCAGCAGTTTAGGGCAGGGCTCAGGGGAGCAGTTCTTC. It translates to CASSLGQGSGEQFF.

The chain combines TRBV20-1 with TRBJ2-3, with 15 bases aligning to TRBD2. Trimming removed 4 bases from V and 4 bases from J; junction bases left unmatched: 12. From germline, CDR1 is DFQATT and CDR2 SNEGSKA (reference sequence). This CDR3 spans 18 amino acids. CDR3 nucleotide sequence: TGCAGTGCTACCCATGGACTAGCGGGAGGGTCTTCGGCAGATACGCAGTATTTT. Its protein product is CSATHGLAGGSSADTQYF.

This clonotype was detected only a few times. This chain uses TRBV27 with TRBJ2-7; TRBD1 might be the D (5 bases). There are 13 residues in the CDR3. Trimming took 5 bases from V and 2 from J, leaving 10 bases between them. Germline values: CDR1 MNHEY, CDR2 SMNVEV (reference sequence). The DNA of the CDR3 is TGTGCCAGCAGTCAGACAGCTACCTACGAGCAGTACTTC. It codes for CASSQTATYEQYF.

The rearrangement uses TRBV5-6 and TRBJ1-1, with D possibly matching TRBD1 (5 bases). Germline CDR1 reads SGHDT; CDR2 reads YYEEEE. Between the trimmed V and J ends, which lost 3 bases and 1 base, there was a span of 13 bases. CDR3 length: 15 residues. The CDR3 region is CASSYAREANTEAFF. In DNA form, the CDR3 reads TGTGCCAGCAGCTATGCCAGGGAGGCGAACACTGAAGCTTTCTTT.

The DNA of the CDR3 is TGTGCCAGCAGTCCGTTACCCGCGAACACCGGGGAGCTGTTTTTT. The encoded protein is CASSPLPANTGELFF. The rearrangement joins TRBV12-3 or TRBV12-4 to TRBJ2-2; D unclear. V lost 5 bases, J lost 0 bases, and 10 bases lay in between. This CDR3 comprises 15 residues.

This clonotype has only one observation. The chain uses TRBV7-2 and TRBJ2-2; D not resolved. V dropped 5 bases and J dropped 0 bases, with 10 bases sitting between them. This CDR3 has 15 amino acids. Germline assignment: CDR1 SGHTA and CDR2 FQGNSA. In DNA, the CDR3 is TGTGCCAGCAGCCCCCAATTCGCGAACACCGGGGAGCTGTTTTTT. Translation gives CASSPQFANTGELFF.

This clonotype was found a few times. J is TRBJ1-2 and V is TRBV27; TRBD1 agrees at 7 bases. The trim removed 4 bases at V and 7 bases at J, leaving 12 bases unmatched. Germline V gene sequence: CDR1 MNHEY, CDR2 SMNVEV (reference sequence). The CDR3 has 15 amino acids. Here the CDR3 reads CASSSRDRQRSGYTF. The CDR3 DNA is TGTGCCAGCAGTTCGAGGGACAGACAAAGGAGTGGCTACACCTTC.

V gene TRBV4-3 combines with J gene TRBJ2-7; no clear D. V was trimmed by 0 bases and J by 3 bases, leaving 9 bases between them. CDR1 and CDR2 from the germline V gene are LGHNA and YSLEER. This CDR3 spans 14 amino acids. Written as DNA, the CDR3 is TGCGCCAGCAGCCAAGATAGTTTCGGCTACGAGCAGTACTTC. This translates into CASSQDSFGYEQYF.

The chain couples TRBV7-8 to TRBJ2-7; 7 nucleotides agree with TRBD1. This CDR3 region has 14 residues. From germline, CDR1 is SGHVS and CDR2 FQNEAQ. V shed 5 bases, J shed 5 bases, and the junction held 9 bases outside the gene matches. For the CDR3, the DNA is TGTGCCAGCAGCCTCAGACAGGGATTCGACGAGCAGTACTTC. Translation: CASSLRQGFDEQYF.

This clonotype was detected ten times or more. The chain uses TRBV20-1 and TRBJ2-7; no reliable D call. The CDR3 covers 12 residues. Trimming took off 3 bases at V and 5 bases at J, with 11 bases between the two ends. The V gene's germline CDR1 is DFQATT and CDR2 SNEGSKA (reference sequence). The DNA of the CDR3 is TGCAGTGCTAGGGCCGATTTGGACGAGCAGTACTTC. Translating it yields CSARADLDEQYF.

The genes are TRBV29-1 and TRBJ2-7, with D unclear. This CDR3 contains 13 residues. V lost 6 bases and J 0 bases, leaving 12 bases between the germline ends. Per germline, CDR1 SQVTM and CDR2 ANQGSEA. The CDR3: CSVQVPNSYEQYF. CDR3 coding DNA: TGCAGCGTCCAAGTCCCCAACTCCTACGAGCAGTACTTC.

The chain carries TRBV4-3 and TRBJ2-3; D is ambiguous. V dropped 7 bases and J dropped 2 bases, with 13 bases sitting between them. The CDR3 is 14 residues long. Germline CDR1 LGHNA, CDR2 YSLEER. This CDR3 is CASNMAEHTDTQYF. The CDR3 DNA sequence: TGCGCCAGCAATATGGCAGAACACACAGATACGCAGTATTTT.

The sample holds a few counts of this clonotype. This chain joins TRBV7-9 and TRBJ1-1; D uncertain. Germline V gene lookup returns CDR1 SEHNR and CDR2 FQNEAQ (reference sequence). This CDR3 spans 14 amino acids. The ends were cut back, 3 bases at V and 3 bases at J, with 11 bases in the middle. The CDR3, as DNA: TGTGCCAGCAGCTTGCCCGTGAGCGACACTGAAGCTTTCTTT. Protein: CASSLPVSDTEAFF. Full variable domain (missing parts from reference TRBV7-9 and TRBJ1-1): DTGVSQNPRHKITKRGQNVTFRCDPISEHNRLYWYRQTLGQGPEFLTYFQNEAQLEKSRLLSDRFSAERPKGSFSTLEIQRTEQGDSAMYLCASSLPVSDTEAFFGQGTRLTVV.

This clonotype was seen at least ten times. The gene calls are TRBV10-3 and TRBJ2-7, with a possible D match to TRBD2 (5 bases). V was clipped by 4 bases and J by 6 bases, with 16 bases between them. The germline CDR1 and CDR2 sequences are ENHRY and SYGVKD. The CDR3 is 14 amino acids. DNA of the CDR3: TGTGCCATCAGTGGAGGGCAGGTGAGGGCCGAGCAGTACTTC. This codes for CAISGGQVRAEQYF.

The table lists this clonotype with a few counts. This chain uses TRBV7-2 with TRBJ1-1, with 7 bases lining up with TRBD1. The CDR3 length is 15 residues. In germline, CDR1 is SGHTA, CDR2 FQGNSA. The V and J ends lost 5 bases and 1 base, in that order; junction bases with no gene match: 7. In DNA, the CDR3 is TGTGCCAGCAGCCAGGGGGTCTTCGGGAACACTGAAGCTTTCTTT. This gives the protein CASSQGVFGNTEAFF.

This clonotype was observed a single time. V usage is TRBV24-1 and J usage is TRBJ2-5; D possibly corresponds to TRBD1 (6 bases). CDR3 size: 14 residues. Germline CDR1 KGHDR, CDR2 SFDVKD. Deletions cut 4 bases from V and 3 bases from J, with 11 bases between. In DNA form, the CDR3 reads TGTGCCACCAGTGAAACAGGGTGGAAAGAGACCCAGTACTTC. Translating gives CATSETGWKETQYF.

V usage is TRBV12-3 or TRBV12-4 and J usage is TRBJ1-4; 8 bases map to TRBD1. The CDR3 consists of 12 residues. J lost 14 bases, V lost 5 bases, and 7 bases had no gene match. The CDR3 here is CASSPDRDRLFF. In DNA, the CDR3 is TGTGCCAGCAGTCCGGACAGGGATCGCCTGTTTTTT.

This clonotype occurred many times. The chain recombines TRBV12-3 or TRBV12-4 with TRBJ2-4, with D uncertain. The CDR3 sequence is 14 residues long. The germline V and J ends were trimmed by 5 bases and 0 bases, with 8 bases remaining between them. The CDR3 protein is CASSLTEAKNIQYF. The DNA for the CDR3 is TGTGCCAGCAGTCTCACAGAAGCCAAAAACATTCAGTACTTC.